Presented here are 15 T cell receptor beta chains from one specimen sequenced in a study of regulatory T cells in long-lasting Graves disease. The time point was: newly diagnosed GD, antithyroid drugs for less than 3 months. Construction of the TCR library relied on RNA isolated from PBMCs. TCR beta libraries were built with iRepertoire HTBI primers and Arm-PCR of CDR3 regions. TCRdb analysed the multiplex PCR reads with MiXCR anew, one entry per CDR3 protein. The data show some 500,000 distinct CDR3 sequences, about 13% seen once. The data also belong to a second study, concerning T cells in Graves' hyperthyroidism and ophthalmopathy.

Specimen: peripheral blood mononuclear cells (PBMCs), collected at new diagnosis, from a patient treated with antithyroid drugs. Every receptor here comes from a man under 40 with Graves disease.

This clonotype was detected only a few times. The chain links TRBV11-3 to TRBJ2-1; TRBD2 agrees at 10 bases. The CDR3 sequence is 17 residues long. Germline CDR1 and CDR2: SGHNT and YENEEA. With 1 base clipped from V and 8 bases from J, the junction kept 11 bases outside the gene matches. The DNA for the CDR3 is TGTGCCAGCAGCTTAGGGGAGGGAAAGCTAGCGGGAGATGAGCAGTTCTTC. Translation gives CASSLGEGKLAGDEQFF.

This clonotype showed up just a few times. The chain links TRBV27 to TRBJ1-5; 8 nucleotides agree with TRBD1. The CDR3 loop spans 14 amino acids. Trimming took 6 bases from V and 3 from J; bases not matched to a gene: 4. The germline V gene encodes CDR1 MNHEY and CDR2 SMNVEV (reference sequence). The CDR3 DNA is TGTGCCAGCAGCCGGGACAGGTACAATCAGCCCCAGCATTTT. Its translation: CASSRDRYNQPQHF.

The CDR3 bases are TGCAGTGCCCAGACCCCCAGCAGATACAATGAGCAGTACTTC. It yields the protein CSAQTPSRYNEQYF. This chain links TRBV20-1 with TRBJ2-7; D gene ambiguous. V shed 6 bases and J shed 7 bases, with 22 bases lying between them. The CDR3 totals 14 residues. Germline CDR1 and CDR2: DFQATT and SNEGSKA (reference sequence).

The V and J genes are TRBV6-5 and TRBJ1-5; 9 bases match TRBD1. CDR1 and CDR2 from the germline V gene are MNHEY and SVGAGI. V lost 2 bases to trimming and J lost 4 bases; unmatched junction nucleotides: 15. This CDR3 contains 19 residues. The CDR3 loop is CASSYQSQGATYLNQPQHF. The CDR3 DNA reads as TGTGCCAGCAGTTACCAATCACAGGGGGCTACGTATCTTAATCAGCCCCAGCATTTT.

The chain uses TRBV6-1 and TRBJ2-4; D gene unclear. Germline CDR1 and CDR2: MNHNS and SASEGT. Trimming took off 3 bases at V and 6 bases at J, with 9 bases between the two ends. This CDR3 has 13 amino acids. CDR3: CASSEYRGNIQYF. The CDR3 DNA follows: TGTGCCAGCAGTGAGTACAGAGGAAACATTCAGTACTTC.

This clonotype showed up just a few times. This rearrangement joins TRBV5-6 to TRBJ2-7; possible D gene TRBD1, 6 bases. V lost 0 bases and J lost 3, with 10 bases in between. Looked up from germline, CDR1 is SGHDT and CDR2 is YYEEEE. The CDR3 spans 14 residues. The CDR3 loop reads CASSLEGGYYEQYF. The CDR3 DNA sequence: TGTGCCAGCAGCTTGGAAGGGGGATACTACGAGCAGTACTTC.

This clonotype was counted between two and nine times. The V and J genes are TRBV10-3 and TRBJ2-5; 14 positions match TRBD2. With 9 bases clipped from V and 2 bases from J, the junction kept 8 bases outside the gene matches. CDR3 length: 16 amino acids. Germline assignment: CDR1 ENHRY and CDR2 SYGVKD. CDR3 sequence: CAIAGLAGVGQETQYF. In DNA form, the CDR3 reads TGTGCCATTGCGGGACTAGCGGGAGTGGGGCAAGAGACCCAGTACTTC.

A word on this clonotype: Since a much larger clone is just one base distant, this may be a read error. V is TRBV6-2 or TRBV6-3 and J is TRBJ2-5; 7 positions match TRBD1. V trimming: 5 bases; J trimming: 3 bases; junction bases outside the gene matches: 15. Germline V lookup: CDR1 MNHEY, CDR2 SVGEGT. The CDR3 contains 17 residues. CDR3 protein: CASSEAPGTEGEETQYF. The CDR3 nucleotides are TGTGCCAGCAGTGAAGCCCCTGGGACAGAGGGCGAAGAGACCCAGTACTTC.

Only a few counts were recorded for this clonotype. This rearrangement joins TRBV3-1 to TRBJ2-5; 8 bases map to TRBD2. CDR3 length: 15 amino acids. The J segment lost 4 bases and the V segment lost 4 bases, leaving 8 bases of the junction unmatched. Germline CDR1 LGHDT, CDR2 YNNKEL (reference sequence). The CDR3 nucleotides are TGTGCCAGCAGCCTTTATAGCGGGATTTCAGAGACCCAGTACTTC. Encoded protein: CASSLYSGISETQYF.

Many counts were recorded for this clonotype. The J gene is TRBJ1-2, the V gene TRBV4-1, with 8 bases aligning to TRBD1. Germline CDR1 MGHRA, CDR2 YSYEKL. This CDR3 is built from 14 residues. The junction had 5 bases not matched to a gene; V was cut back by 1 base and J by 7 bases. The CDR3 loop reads CASSQVGRGPGYTF. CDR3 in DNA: TGCGCCAGCAGCCAAGTCGGCAGGGGGCCTGGCTACACCTTC.

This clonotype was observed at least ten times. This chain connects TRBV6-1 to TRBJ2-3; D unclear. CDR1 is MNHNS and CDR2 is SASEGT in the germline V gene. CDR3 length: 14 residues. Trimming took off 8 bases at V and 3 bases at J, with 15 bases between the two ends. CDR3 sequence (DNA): TGTGCCAGCCGCCCCGGTCGTCGGACAGATACGCAGTATTTT. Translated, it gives CASRPGRRTDTQYF.

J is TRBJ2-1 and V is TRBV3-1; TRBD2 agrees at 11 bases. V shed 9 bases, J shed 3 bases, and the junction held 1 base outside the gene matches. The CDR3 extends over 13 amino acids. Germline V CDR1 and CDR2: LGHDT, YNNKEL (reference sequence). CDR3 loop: CARTSGNYNEQFF. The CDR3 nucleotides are TGTGCCAGGACTAGCGGGAACTACAATGAGCAGTTCTTC.

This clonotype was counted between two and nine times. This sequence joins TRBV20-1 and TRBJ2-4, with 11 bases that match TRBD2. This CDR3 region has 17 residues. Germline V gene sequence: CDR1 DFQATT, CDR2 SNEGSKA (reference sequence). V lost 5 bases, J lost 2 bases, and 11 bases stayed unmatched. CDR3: CSAGASGRQFPKNIQYF. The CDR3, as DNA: TGCAGTGCTGGGGCTAGCGGGAGGCAATTTCCCAAAAACATTCAGTACTTC.

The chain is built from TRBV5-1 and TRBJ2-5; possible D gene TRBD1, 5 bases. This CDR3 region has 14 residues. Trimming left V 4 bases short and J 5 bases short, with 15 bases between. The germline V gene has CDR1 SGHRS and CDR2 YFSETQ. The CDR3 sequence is CASSTGQPEETQYF. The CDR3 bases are TGCGCCAGCAGCACCGGACAACCCGAGGAGACCCAGTACTTC. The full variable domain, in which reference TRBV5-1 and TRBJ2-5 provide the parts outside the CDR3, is KAGVTQTPRYLIKTRGQQVTLSCSPISGHRSVSWYQQTPGQGLQFLFEYFSETQRNKGNFPGRFSGRQFSNSRSEMNVSTLELGDSALYLCASSTGQPEETQYFGPGTRLLVL.

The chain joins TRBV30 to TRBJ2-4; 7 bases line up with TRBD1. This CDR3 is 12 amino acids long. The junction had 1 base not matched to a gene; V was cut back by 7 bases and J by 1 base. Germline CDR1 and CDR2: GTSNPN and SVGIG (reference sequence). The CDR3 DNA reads TGTGCCTTCAGGGGGGCCAAAAACATTCAGTACTTC. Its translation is CAFRGAKNIQYF.